This T cell receptor beta chain appears in the sequencing data of a study of regulatory T cells in long-lasting Graves disease. The wider study: The criterion for persistent Graves' disease was over 5 years of antithyroid drugs with positive TSH receptor antibodies.

Libraries of TCR beta came from iRepertoire HTBI primers plus Arm-PCR of CDR3 regions. MiXCR, applied by TCRdb to the multiplex PCR reads, yields one record per CDR3 protein. The sample lists 400,000 to 500,000 distinct CDR3 sequences; 20% to 25% were seen once. This clonotype appeared a few times. Its antigen is unidentified. Stated time point: persistent/refractory GD, antithyroid drugs over 5 years with positive TRAb. Isolated PBMC RNA provided the starting material for the TCR library. Graves' disease diagnoses followed American Thyroid Association guidelines. Whole-study results and caveats: Patients with persistent Graves' had lower TCR diversity than newly diagnosed patients.

The CDR3 is 12 residues long. V lost 3 bases to trimming and J lost 7 bases, with 9 bases between them. Per the germline V gene, CDR1 is KGHDR and CDR2 is SFDVKD. This chain joins TRBV24-1 and TRBJ2-7; maybe TRBD2 (6 bases). The origin of this receptor is a female donor with Graves disease. This material consisted of peripheral blood mononuclear cells (PBMCs), taken when the disease was refractory, from a patient treated with antithyroid drugs. CDR3 in amino acids: CATSDGREEQYF. In nucleotides, the CDR3 is TGTGCCACCAGTGATGGACGGGAGGAGCAGTACTTC.